The 20 T cell receptor delta chains given below trace back to one sample, sequenced in a study of gamma-delta T cells after stem cell transplantation. TCRdb re-called the RT-PCR reads using CATT. The sample contains roughly 7,500 delta-chain clones, 14% to 15% of which appear only once. The sequencing input was gamma-delta T cells. Source of these receptors: a human donor. It is not recorded whose cells these are; they may come from a transplant donor.

A remark on this clone: Since a far larger clone is one base different, this is likely a read error. The chain joins TRDV2 to TRDJ2; 13 bases are a match to TRDD3. The CDR3 runs 15 residues. Trimming at V came to 3 bases and at J to 6 bases, leaving 3 bases not matched to a gene. In germline, CDR1 is GEAIGNYY, CDR2 EKD. Written as DNA, the CDR3 is TGTGCCTGTGACGTACTGGGGGATACGCCAGCACAACTCTTCTTT. It is translated as CACDVLGDTPAQLFF.

This clone was counted between two and nine times. The V call is TRDV3, the J call TRDJ1, with 8 bases identical to TRDD3. Germline V gene data show CDR1 as TVYSNPD and CDR2 as GDNSRS (reference sequence). The length of the CDR3 is 17 residues. V lost 4 bases and J lost 0; bases outside the gene matches: 16. The CDR3 DNA reads TGTGCCTCCAAGTACTGGGGGGATAATCCCCACACCGATAAACTCATCTTT. Translation: CASKYWGDNPHTDKLIF.

The chain employs TRDV3 and TRDJ1; TRDD3 matches at 10 bases. Germline CDR1 reads TVYSNPD; CDR2 reads GDNSRS (reference sequence). V shed 2 bases and J 0 bases; nucleotides not matched to a gene: 15. This CDR3 has 18 amino acids. The CDR3 spells CAFPEPYWGIRYTDKLIF. The DNA of the CDR3 is TGTGCCTTTCCTGAGCCGTACTGGGGGATTCGGTACACCGATAAACTCATCTTT.

In nucleotides, the CDR3 is TGTGCTCTTGGGGAACTGACCAATTCAACGGTGGCCGATAAACTCATCTTT. Translated, it gives CALGELTNSTVADKLIF. The chain combines TRDV1 with TRDJ1; D gene ambiguous. This CDR3 region has 17 residues. The germline V gene encodes CDR1 TSWWSYY and CDR2 QGS. V was trimmed by 0 bases and J by 3 bases, leaving 17 bases between them.

This clone was seen only a few times. This may be a read error: a much more frequent sequence differs by one nucleotide. This sequence joins TRDV2 and TRDJ2; TRDD3 matches at 9 bases. The CDR3 extends over 19 amino acids. Germline CDR1 and CDR2: GEAIGNYY and EKD. CDR3 nucleotide sequence: TGTGCCTGTGACAAAATACTGGGGGGATACCCCGCTTTGGCAGCACAACTCTTCTTT. Protein sequence: CACDKILGGYPALAAQLFF.

This clone was picked up one time. The chain carries TRDV2 and TRDJ3; 8 bases are a match to TRDD3. The CDR3 has 18 amino acids. Per the germline V gene, CDR1 is GEAIGNYY and CDR2 is EKD. With V trimmed by 2 bases and J by 0 bases, 5 bases remained unmatched. The CDR3 DNA reads as TGTGCCTGTGACATCGTACTGGGGGGCTCCTGGGACACCCGACAGATGTTTTTC. The encoded protein is CACDIVLGGSWDTRQMFF.

This clone appeared a few times. V is TRDV1 and J is TRDJ2, with TRDD3 matching 13 bases. The junction had 22 bases not matched to a gene; V was cut back by 3 bases and J by 3 bases. CDR3 length equals 23 residues. The germline V gene encodes CDR1 TSWWSYY and CDR2 QGS. CDR3 amino acids: CALGEPPTTFLHWGIRVTAQLFF. The CDR3 nucleotides are TGTGCTCTTGGGGAGCCCCCCACTACGTTTTTACACTGGGGGATACGGGTGACAGCACAACTCTTCTTT.

Comment on this clone: An end of the junction does not agree with germline; a read error may underlie this. Distinct nucleotide sequences in the sample also encode this CDR3. The chain joins TRAV29/DV5 to TRDJ1, with TRDD3 matching over 12 bases. Looked up from germline, CDR1 is NSMFDY and CDR2 is ISSIKDK. The CDR3 consists of 17 residues. This CDR3 reads CAASADLLGDTGDKLIF. CDR3 in DNA: TGTGCGGCAAGCGCGGACCTACTGGGGGATACCGGGGATAAACTCATCTTT.

Judged by abundance, this clone is medium-sized. This may come from a read error, since a much larger clone is one base off. The chain employs TRDV2 and TRDJ2; 7 bases are a match to TRDD3. The CDR3 is made up of 17 amino acids. CDR1 GEAIGNYY and CDR2 EKD come from the germline V gene. The CDR3 bases are TGTGCCTGTGACACGGAGAGTGGGGGAACTTTGGCAGCACAACTCTTCTTT. It codes for CACDTESGGTLAAQLFF.

Relative to its sample, this clone is medium-sized. V and J are TRDV2 and TRDJ2; 11 bases agree with TRDD3. After removal of 3 bases from V and 2 bases from J, the junction contained 13 bases not matched to a gene. Germline CDR1 reads GEAIGNYY; CDR2 reads EKD. CDR3 size: 19 residues. The CDR3 is CACDAVLGDKGSLTAQLFF. As DNA, the CDR3 is TGTGCCTGTGACGCGGTACTGGGGGATAAGGGCAGCTTGACAGCACAACTCTTCTTT.

V usage is TRDV1 and J usage is TRDJ1, with 9 bases lining up with TRDD3. The V gene end was trimmed by 5 bases and the J gene end by 0 bases; junction bases not matched to a gene: 28. The CDR3 has 23 residues. The germline CDR1 and CDR2 sequences are TSWWSYY and QGS. This chain's CDR3 is CALGLYPFQPLRGDTLYTDKLIF. As DNA, the CDR3 is TGTGCTCTTGGGCTTTACCCTTTCCAACCTCTGAGGGGGGATACCCTGTACACCGATAAACTCATCTTT.

By frequency in the sample, this clone is medium-sized. The sample holds other DNA sequences that translate to the same CDR3. This rearrangement joins TRDV2 to TRDJ3; the match to TRDD3 covers 10 bases. CDR3 length equals 15 residues. Per the germline V gene, CDR1 is GEAIGNYY and CDR2 is EKD. V trimming: 3 bases; J trimming: 5 bases; junction bases outside the gene matches: 0. In DNA form, the CDR3 reads TGTGCCTGTGACTGGGGGATACGGGACACCCGACAGATGTTTTTC. Amino acid sequence: CACDWGIRDTRQMFF.

This clone was picked up a small number of times. The V gene is TRDV3, the J gene TRDJ1; 8 bases match TRDD3. The V and J ends lost 1 base and 0 bases, in that order; junction bases with no gene match: 4. The V gene's germline CDR1 is TVYSNPD and CDR2 GDNSRS (reference sequence). This CDR3 spans 14 amino acids. Here the CDR3 DNA reads TGTGCCTTTACTGGGGGACCGTACACCGATAAACTCATCTTT. It specifies CAFTGGPYTDKLIF.

In this sample, this clone turned up a few times. The likely explanation is a read error, given a far larger clone one base away. The J gene is TRDJ3, the V gene TRDV2; D is perhaps TRDD3 (5 bases). Germline CDR1 GEAIGNYY, CDR2 EKD. This CDR3 spans 18 amino acids. Trimming removed 0 bases at V and 0 bases at J, with 11 bases between. CDR3 sequence: CACDTGGRSSWDTRQMFF. Written as DNA, the CDR3 is TGTGCCTGTGACACCGGGGGGCGCAGCTCCTGGGACACCCGACAGATGTTTTTC.

This clone came up a few times. The chain has TRDV1 and TRDJ1; 8 nucleotides align to TRDD3. From germline, CDR1 is TSWWSYY and CDR2 QGS. CDR3 length: 17 amino acids. V lost 2 bases, J lost 7 bases, and 15 bases stayed unmatched. Here the CDR3 DNA reads TGTGCTCTTGGGGAAGGTCTTCCTCCGTACTGGGGGGTTAAACTCATCTTT. Protein sequence: CALGEGLPPYWGVKLIF.

The chain carries TRDV2 and TRDJ1; TRDD3 matches 10 bases. There are 19 residues in the CDR3. Germline V lookup: CDR1 GEAIGNYY, CDR2 EKD. V shed 0 bases, J shed 0 bases, and the junction held 12 bases outside the gene matches. CDR3 in DNA: TGTGCCTGTGACACCGAGGGGGATACGCGACTCGGGTACACCGATAAACTCATCTTT. Translation: CACDTEGDTRLGYTDKLIF.

The sample holds a few counts of this clone. The rearrangement uses TRDV2 and TRDJ3, with TRDD3 matching over 11 bases. Germline CDR1 reads GEAIGNYY; CDR2 reads EKD. CDR3 length: 17 residues. The ends lost 5 bases at V and 2 bases at J; junction bases unmatched: 4. The CDR3 coding sequence is TGTGCCTGTGTCTTACTGGGGGATACCTGGGACACCCGACAGATGTTTTTC. Its protein is CACVLLGDTWDTRQMFF.

By frequency in the sample, this clone is medium-sized. At the DNA level, this CDR3 is encoded by other sequences in the same sample as well. This chain links TRDV2 with TRDJ2; D is possibly TRDD2 (5 bases). The germline V gene encodes CDR1 GEAIGNYY and CDR2 EKD. The CDR3 totals 20 residues. V was trimmed by 0 bases and J by 0 bases, leaving 22 bases between them. In nucleotides, the CDR3 is TGTGCCTGTGACACCGGTCTCCTAGCTTGCTGGCGGACTTTGACAGCACAACTCTTCTTT. It translates to CACDTGLLACWRTLTAQLFF.

This chain connects TRDV2 to TRDJ1; 10 bases are a match to TRDD3. Germline CDR1 GEAIGNYY, CDR2 EKD. CDR3 size: 15 residues. The junction had 6 bases not matched to a gene; V was cut back by 1 base and J by 5 bases. CDR3 residues: CACDTSWGITDKLIF. CDR3 in DNA: TGTGCCTGTGACACATCCTGGGGGATAACTGATAAACTCATCTTT.

Judged by abundance, this clone is medium-sized (0.01 to 0.1%). One end of the junction is discordant with germline, which a read error may explain. Other DNA sequences within the sample encode an identical CDR3. This chain connects TRDV1 to TRDJ1, with 8 bases fitting TRDD3. The CDR3 spans 19 residues. CDR1 TSWWSYY and CDR2 QGS come from the germline V gene. DNA of the CDR3: TGTGCTCTTGGTGAACCGACCCTTCGGCTGGGATACGCGTTCGATAAACTCATCTTT. Translating gives CALGEPTLRLGYAFDKLIF.